Below, 13 T cell receptor beta chains from the same sample are listed, as sequenced in a study of OX40 agonist ivuxolimab in advanced cancers. The assay was immunoSEQ multiplex PCR, and TCRdb's table has in-frame clones only and misses some. The profile shows more than 60,000 clones, 89% of them singletons. This sample comprised CD4+ or CD8+ T cells sorted from blood, obtained in a trial of the OX40 agonist ivuxolimab. These TCRs come from an adult with an advanced solid tumor such as melanoma, head and neck, liver or kidney cancer.

This clone appeared a single time. This chain uses TRBV14 with TRBJ2-7; tentative D call: TRBD2 (5 bases). This CDR3 spans 13 amino acids. V was clipped by 5 bases and J by 5 bases, with 13 bases between them. Per the germline V gene, CDR1 is SGHDN and CDR2 is FVKESK. DNA for the CDR3: TGTGCCAGCAGCACCGGACTTACCAACGAGCAGTACTTC. It is translated as CASSTGLTNEQYF.

V and J are TRBV18 and TRBJ1-1; D is undetermined. The CDR3 is made up of 14 amino acids. The V end lost 2 bases, the J end lost 0 bases, and 7 bases lay between the germline ends. Germline V gives CDR1 KGHSH, CDR2 LQKENI. This chain's CDR3 is CASSPGQLNTEAFF. The CDR3 DNA is TGTGCCAGCTCACCAGGGCAGCTGAACACTGAAGCTTTCTTT.

This clone showed up just once. This chain links TRBV28 with TRBJ1-2; perhaps TRBD1 as D (6 bases). CDR3 size: 15 residues. With 4 bases removed from V and 3 bases from J, the gap between germline ends came to 15 bases. The germline V gene encodes CDR1 MDHEN and CDR2 SYDVKM. CDR3 DNA sequence: TGTGCCAGCAGTTCTGGGCCTCCAGGGGACTATGGCTACACCTTC. Translated, it gives CASSSGPPGDYGYTF.

This clone was observed a few times. This chain links TRBV6-1 with TRBJ2-7, with 9 positions matching TRBD1. V was clipped by 5 bases and J by 3 bases; unmatched bases: 5. The CDR3 sequence is 14 residues long. Germline V CDR1 and CDR2: MNHNS, SASEGT. CDR3 residues: CASSNTGGGYEQYF. As DNA, the CDR3 is TGTGCCAGCAGTAACACAGGGGGCGGCTACGAGCAGTACTTC.

By share, this clone ranks as medium-sized. The chain combines TRBV30 with TRBJ2-1, with 7 bases fitting TRBD2. Germline V lookup: CDR1 GTSNPN, CDR2 SVGIG (reference sequence). After removal of 4 bases from V and 4 bases from J, the junction contained 13 bases not matched to a gene. CDR3 length: 16 residues. Written as DNA, the CDR3 is TGTGCCTGGACCCCAGTGGGGGAGGGCCTTTACAATGAGCAGTTCTTC. As protein: CAWTPVGEGLYNEQFF.

The chain uses TRBV19 and TRBJ1-3; D remains unclear. The germline V and J ends were trimmed by 1 base and 0 bases, with 7 bases remaining between them. Germline CDR1 LNHDA, CDR2 SQIVND (reference sequence). The CDR3 length is 15 residues. CDR3 amino acids: CASSIVAGSGNTIYF. The DNA of the CDR3 is TGTGCCAGTAGTATAGTGGCCGGCTCTGGAAACACCATATATTTT.

The chain carries TRBV6-6 and TRBJ2-7; TRBD2 agrees at 9 bases. The J segment lost 6 bases and the V segment lost 6 bases, leaving 6 bases of the junction unmatched. CDR3 size: 13 residues. Germline CDR1 MNHNY, CDR2 SVGAGI (reference sequence). CDR3 sequence: CASSGTSRGEQYF. In nucleotides, the CDR3 is TGTGCCAGCAGCGGGACTAGCAGAGGCGAGCAGTACTTC.

The chain has TRBV14 and TRBJ2-1; the match to TRBD2 covers 10 bases. The V gene end was trimmed by 4 bases and the J gene end by 3 bases; junction bases not matched to a gene: 9. This CDR3 spans 17 amino acids. Per germline, CDR1 SGHDN and CDR2 FVKESK. This chain's CDR3 is CASSPQGLASIYNEQFF. The CDR3 bases are TGTGCCAGCAGCCCCCAGGGACTAGCGAGCATCTACAATGAGCAGTTCTTC.

The V call is TRBV19, the J call TRBJ2-7, with D possibly TRBD1 on 6 matching bases. V was pared by 3 bases and J by 2 bases, with 11 bases between. CDR3 size: 14 residues. Germline V CDR1 and CDR2: LNHDA, SQIVND (reference sequence). In nucleotides, the CDR3 is TGTGCCAGTAGTATGGCTGGACAGACCTACGAGCAGTACTTC. Amino acid sequence: CASSMAGQTYEQYF.

The CDR3 DNA follows: TGTGCCAGCAGCTCACCAATGGGACAGACTACCTACGAGCAGTACTTC. Encoded protein: CASSSPMGQTTYEQYF. The gene calls are TRBV27 and TRBJ2-7; TRBD1 aligns across 7 bases. Germline values: CDR1 MNHEY, CDR2 SMNVEV (reference sequence). The CDR3 length is 16 residues. J gave up 2 bases and V 6 bases, and 13 bases lay outside the gene matches.

The chain joins TRBV6-5 to TRBJ1-4, with a tentative D call TRBD1 (5 bases). Trimming stripped 6 bases from V and 8 bases from J, with 19 bases between. Germline assignment: CDR1 MNHEY and CDR2 SVGAGI. CDR3 length: 15 amino acids. This CDR3 reads CASSLGRTEGEKLFF. CDR3 nucleotides: TGTGCCAGCAGCCTCGGACGGACCGAGGGGGAAAAACTGTTTTTT.

DNA of the CDR3: TGCAGTGCTAGAGATATGATAGGAGCTTTCTTT. Its translation: CSARDMIGAFF. The V and J genes are TRBV20-1 and TRBJ1-1; D call uncertain. The V gene lost 0 bases and the J gene lost 10 bases, with 9 bases spanning the gap. Germline V CDR1 and CDR2: DFQATT, SNEGSKA (reference sequence). The CDR3 loop spans 11 amino acids.

The rearrangement links TRBV11-2 to TRBJ1-2, with D tentatively TRBD1 (5 bases). The germline V gene encodes CDR1 SGHAT and CDR2 FQNNGV. The V end was cut by 5 bases, the J end by 8 bases, with 15 bases between. This CDR3 region has 13 residues. In DNA, the CDR3 is TGTGCCAGCAGCGTCAGGGTTGAGAGGGGCTACACCTTC. This gives the protein CASSVRVERGYTF.